The 30 T cell receptor beta chains reported below all come from one sample, sequenced in a study of shared clonotypes between healthy human individuals. The protocol was immunoSEQ multiplex PCR, while the TCRdb copy is restricted to in-frame clones and leaves out a portion. This table holds fewer than 3 million clones, less than 95% found once. Material for sequencing was naive CD4+ T cells from PBMCs. Subset described: CD45RA+ positively selected. These receptors were taken from a man aged 18 to 29 in good health. Some clones in this sample may be carry-over from other donors' samples.

The chain joins TRBV9 to TRBJ1-2, with 7 bases that match TRBD1. V dropped 4 bases and J dropped 7; count of bases not matched to a gene: 4. Germline V CDR1 and CDR2: SGDLS, YYNGEE. The CDR3 totals 12 residues. The CDR3, as DNA: TGTGCCAGCAGCCCTAGGGGGCTTGGCTACACCTTC. Protein sequence: CASSPRGLGYTF.

The chain has TRBV18 and TRBJ1-1; weak D call: TRBD1 (6 bases). Germline V gene lookup returns CDR1 KGHSH and CDR2 LQKENI. The CDR3 spans 16 residues. V was shortened by 1 base and J by 4 bases, with 16 bases between the two germline ends. CDR3 sequence: CASSPQGGQQSTEAFF. The DNA of the CDR3 is TGTGCCAGCTCACCACAAGGGGGTCAGCAGTCCACTGAAGCTTTCTTT.

A note on this clone: Other DNA sequences in the same sample also yield this CDR3. The chain recombines TRBV7-3 with TRBJ2-3; 7 positions match TRBD1. After removal of 5 bases from V and 1 base from J, the junction contained 3 bases not matched to a gene. CDR3 length equals 14 residues. The germline V gene has CDR1 SGHTA and CDR2 FQGTGA. The chain's CDR3 is CASSPGQGTDTQYF. CDR3 nucleotides: TGTGCCAGCAGCCCAGGACAGGGCACAGATACGCAGTATTTT.

This clone has just a few counts. The V call is TRBV18, the J call TRBJ1-5; a weak D match, TRBD1 (5 bases). CDR1 and CDR2 from the germline V gene are KGHSH and LQKENI. Trimming removed 2 bases at V and 2 bases at J, with 7 bases between. The CDR3 runs to 14 residues. The CDR3: CASSPMGGNQPQHF. As DNA, the CDR3 is TGTGCCAGCTCACCAATGGGGGGCAATCAGCCCCAGCATTTT.

The genes are TRBV6-5 and TRBJ1-2; TRBD1 matches 7 bases. The CDR3 extends over 13 amino acids. The germline V gene encodes CDR1 MNHEY and CDR2 SVGAGI. J was trimmed by 9 bases and V by 4 bases; bases with no gene match: 8. DNA for the CDR3: TGTGCCAGCAGTTTAACAGGGGTAGGGCGCTACACCTTC. Translated: CASSLTGVGRYTF.

The genes are TRBV9 and TRBJ2-2, with D perhaps matching TRBD1 or TRBD2 (6 bases each). Germline CDR1 and CDR2: SGDLS and YYNGEE. The V end lost 0 bases, the J end lost 5 bases, and 14 bases lay between the germline ends. The CDR3 is made up of 16 amino acids. The CDR3 DNA follows: TGTGCCAGCAGCGTAGTGGGGGGCTTCTCTACCGGGGAGCTGTTTTTT. Its protein is CASSVVGGFSTGELFF.

The gene calls are TRBV18 and TRBJ1-3, with unresolved D. CDR1 is KGHSH, CDR2 LQKENI, per germline. V dropped 1 base and J dropped 0 bases, with 10 bases sitting between them. The CDR3 covers 16 residues. The CDR3 reads CASSPRAESSGNTIYF. The CDR3 nucleotides read TGTGCCAGCTCACCACGCGCGGAAAGCTCTGGAAACACCATATATTTT.

The rearrangement links TRBV11-2 to TRBJ2-1; 10 bases match TRBD2. The germline V gene has CDR1 SGHAT and CDR2 FQNNGV. This CDR3 is 15 amino acids long. The V and J ends lost 5 bases and 4 bases, in that order; junction bases with no gene match: 5. In DNA form, the CDR3 reads TGTGCCAGCAGCCTCAGACTAGCGGGTTACAATGAGCAGTTCTTC. Its protein is CASSLRLAGYNEQFF.

This clone was counted a single time. This chain joins TRBV5-3 and TRBJ2-3, with TRBD1 identical over 9 bases. TRBV5-3 is known as an ORF, though its function is uncertain. CDR3 length equals 15 residues. V trimming: 2 bases; J trimming: 7 bases; junction bases outside the gene matches: 8. The DNA for the CDR3 is TGTGCCAGAAGCTTAATCCGGGACAGGGTGCATACGCAGTATTTT. The encoded protein is CARSLIRDRVHTQYF.

The chain links TRBV6-5 to TRBJ2-2; the D gene is possibly TRBD1 (6 bases). Germline CDR1 MNHEY, CDR2 SVGAGI. This CDR3 contains 15 residues. The V end lost 4 bases, the J end lost 5 bases, and 14 bases lay between the germline ends. In nucleotides, the CDR3 is TGTGCCAGCAGTTCCACCGAAAGGGGGACCGGGGAGCTGTTTTTT. Translation: CASSSTERGTGELFF.

This chain joins TRBV6-5 and TRBJ1-1; D not resolved. The germline gives CDR1 MNHEY, CDR2 SVGAGI. This CDR3 is built from 13 residues. The V gene lost 6 bases and the J gene lost 0 bases, with 8 bases spanning the gap. In DNA form, the CDR3 reads TGTGCCAGCAGCTCAACACTGAACACTGAAGCTTTCTTT. Residues: CASSSTLNTEAFF.

The chain is built from TRBV5-1 and TRBJ2-3; D tentatively reads TRBD1 or TRBD2 (7 bases each). V was clipped by 4 bases and J by 8 bases, with 20 bases between them. CDR3 length: 15 amino acids. CDR1 and CDR2 (germline): SGHRS, YFSETQ. The CDR3 here is CASSPGGQREGTQYF. Here the CDR3 DNA reads TGCGCCAGCAGCCCAGGGGGTCAGCGGGAAGGTACGCAGTATTTT.

The V call is TRBV30, the J call TRBJ1-3; a possible D gene is TRBD1 (5 bases). Trimming removed 4 bases at V and 8 bases at J, with 9 bases between. This CDR3 comprises 11 residues. Germline V gives CDR1 GTSNPN, CDR2 SVGIG (reference sequence). The CDR3 DNA sequence: TGTGCCTGGACAACAGGTTACACCATATATTTT. Protein sequence: CAWTTGYTIYF.

The chain has TRBV28 and TRBJ2-7, with 8 bases aligning to TRBD2. Germline CDR1 and CDR2: MDHEN and SYDVKM. The ends lost 5 bases at V and 3 bases at J; junction bases unmatched: 6. The CDR3 runs 14 residues. This CDR3 reads CASSVQRGFYEQYF. CDR3 in DNA: TGTGCCAGCAGTGTCCAGCGGGGGTTCTACGAGCAGTACTTC.

The chain uses TRBV27 and TRBJ1-1; possibly TRBD1 for D (5 bases). Trimming stripped 5 bases from V and 2 bases from J, with 12 bases between. Germline V gene sequence: CDR1 MNHEY, CDR2 SMNVEV (reference sequence). The CDR3 is made up of 14 amino acids. Here the CDR3 reads CASSQRTINTEAFF. Here the CDR3 DNA reads TGTGCCAGCAGTCAACGGACAATTAACACTGAAGCTTTCTTT.

V gene TRBV2 combines with J gene TRBJ2-5; D may be TRBD2 (6 bases). This CDR3 has 14 amino acids. The germline CDR1 and CDR2 sequences are SNHLY and FYNNEI. V gave up 7 bases and J gave up 4 bases, with 16 bases separating them. The CDR3 sequence: CASTGFAGRETQYF. CDR3 bases: TGTGCCAGCACAGGGTTTGCGGGGAGAGAGACCCAGTACTTC.

The V and J genes are TRBV5-4 and TRBJ1-1; TRBD1 is a possible D gene (5 bases). The CDR3 spans 14 residues. Trimming left V 1 base short and J 2 bases short, with 9 bases between. In germline, CDR1 is SGHNT, CDR2 YYREEE (reference sequence). CDR3 sequence (DNA): TGTGCCAGCAGCTTGTGGGGGAGTAACACTGAAGCTTTCTTT. Translated, it gives CASSLWGSNTEAFF. Full variable domain (missing parts from reference TRBV5-4 and TRBJ1-1): ETGVTQSPTHLIKTRGQQVTLRCSSQSGHNTVSWYQQALGQGPQFIFQYYREEENGRGNFPPRFSGLQFPNYSSELNVNALELDDSALYLCASSLWGSNTEAFFGQGTRLTVV.

V is TRBV30 and J is TRBJ1-6; 7 bases match TRBD1. Losses at the gene ends were 5 bases for V and 2 bases for J; bases not matched to a gene: 12. The germline V gene has CDR1 GTSNPN and CDR2 SVGIG (reference sequence). The CDR3 spans 17 residues. The CDR3 nucleotides read TGTGCCTGGGGAGAAAGGACCGGGACAGCCTATAATTCACCCCTCCACTTT. Encoded protein: CAWGERTGTAYNSPLHF.

The V call is TRBV29-1, the J call TRBJ1-4; D not resolved. Germline CDR1 SQVTM, CDR2 ANQGSEA. Trimming took off 7 bases at V and 4 bases at J, with 7 bases between the two ends. There are 11 residues in the CDR3. The CDR3 reads CSGSINEKLFF. Written as DNA, the CDR3 is TGCAGCGGCTCCATTAATGAAAAACTGTTTTTT.

V gene TRBV25-1 combines with J gene TRBJ1-4, with 7 positions matching TRBD1. Trimming removed 3 bases from V and 7 bases from J; junction bases left unmatched: 11. The CDR3 spans 16 residues. Per germline, CDR1 MGHDK and CDR2 SYGVNS. The CDR3 loop reads CASSDPRSGGGEKLFF. For the CDR3, the DNA is TGTGCCAGCAGTGATCCCCGGTCAGGGGGAGGTGAAAAACTGTTTTTT. Filled out from reference TRBV25-1 and TRBJ1-4, the complete variable domain reads EADIYQTPRYLVIGTGKKITLECSQTMGHDKMYWYQQDPGMELHLIHYSYGVNSTEKGDLSSESTVSRIRTEHFPLTLESARPSHTSQYLCASSDPRSGGGEKLFFGSGTQLSVL.

The chain recombines TRBV6-1 with TRBJ1-2; D not certain. Germline V gene lookup returns CDR1 MNHNS and CDR2 SASEGT. This CDR3 contains 13 residues. The V gene lost 5 bases and the J gene lost 7 bases, with 14 bases spanning the gap. For the CDR3, the DNA is TGTGCCAGCAGTCCCACCCGGGCTGGTGGCTACACCTTC. As protein: CASSPTRAGGYTF.

The gene calls are TRBV27 and TRBJ2-7; 10 positions match TRBD1. With 2 bases clipped from V and 6 bases from J, the junction kept 7 bases outside the gene matches. Germline values: CDR1 MNHEY, CDR2 SMNVEV (reference sequence). This CDR3 has 15 residues. In DNA form, the CDR3 reads TGTGCCAGCAGTTTAAGGGGACAGGGGTTCCCCGAGCAGTACTTC. Translation: CASSLRGQGFPEQYF.

J is TRBJ1-5 and V is TRBV6-5, with D uncertain. CDR3 length equals 13 residues. The V gene lost 8 bases and the J gene lost 1 base, with 9 bases spanning the gap. Germline values: CDR1 MNHEY, CDR2 SVGAGI. The CDR3 sequence is CASRSVSNQPQHF. The CDR3 region has the DNA TGTGCCAGCCGTTCGGTAAGCAATCAGCCCCAGCATTTT.

The rearrangement uses TRBV14 and TRBJ1-5; D is unresolved. The germline V gene encodes CDR1 SGHDN and CDR2 FVKESK. V lost 2 bases to trimming and J lost 4 bases, with 6 bases between them. The CDR3 runs 13 residues. This CDR3 is CASSQTGNQPQHF. For the CDR3, the DNA is TGTGCCAGCAGCCAAACGGGAAATCAGCCCCAGCATTTT.

This chain joins TRBV7-6 and TRBJ2-5; D gene uncertain. The CDR3 is 13 amino acids. Germline lookup yields CDR1 SGHVS and CDR2 FNYEAQ. V was shortened by 4 bases and J by 5 bases, with 11 bases between the two germline ends. The CDR3 DNA follows: TGTGCCAGCAGCTCTTATTACAAGGAGACCCAGTACTTC. Residues: CASSSYYKETQYF. The full variable domain, completed using reference TRBV7-6 and TRBJ2-5, is GAGVSQSPRYKVTKRGQDVALRCDPISGHVSLYWYRQALGQGPEFLTYFNYEAQQDKSGLPNDRFSAERPEGSISTLTIQRTEQRDSAMYRCASSSYYKETQYFGPGTRLLVL.

This chain joins TRBV28 and TRBJ1-3; 8 nucleotides line up with TRBD1. The J segment lost 4 bases and the V segment lost 5 bases, leaving 7 bases of the junction unmatched. Germline V lookup: CDR1 MDHEN, CDR2 SYDVKM. The CDR3 runs 15 residues. CDR3 bases: TGTGCCAGCAGTACACCGGGACAGGAAGGAAACACCATATATTTT. Residues: CASSTPGQEGNTIYF.

V usage is TRBV5-4 and J usage is TRBJ2-1; 10 positions agree with TRBD2. Germline trimming cut 4 bases from V and 3 bases from J; bases unmatched to any gene: 4. Germline V gene lookup returns CDR1 SGHNT and CDR2 YYREEE (reference sequence). The CDR3 loop spans 15 amino acids. CDR3 sequence reads: CASSDRTSGYNEQFF. For the CDR3, the DNA is TGTGCCAGCAGCGACCGGACTAGCGGCTACAATGAGCAGTTCTTC.

V is TRBV18 and J is TRBJ2-1; the match to TRBD2 covers 7 bases. Germline CDR1 KGHSH, CDR2 LQKENI. Trimming removed 3 bases from V and 0 bases from J; junction bases left unmatched: 5. The CDR3 has 16 amino acids. CDR3 protein: CASSPLAESSYNEQFF. In DNA form, the CDR3 reads TGTGCCAGCTCACCCCTAGCGGAGAGCTCCTACAATGAGCAGTTCTTC. The full variable domain, rest sourced from reference TRBV18 and TRBJ2-1, is NAGVMQNPRHLVRRRGQEARLRCSPMKGHSHVYWYRQLPEEGLKFMVYLQKENIIDESGMPKERFSAEFPKEGPSILRIQQVVRGDSAAYFCASSPLAESSYNEQFFGPGTRLTVL.

This clone was seen only once. The chain recombines TRBV14 with TRBJ2-2, with 10 bases aligning to TRBD2. Germline V lookup: CDR1 SGHDN, CDR2 FVKESK. V dropped 10 bases and J dropped 1; count of bases not matched to a gene: 15. The CDR3 has 18 residues. The CDR3 protein is CAIDSGLAEGKNTGELFF. For the CDR3, the DNA is TGTGCCATCGATTCAGGACTAGCGGAGGGAAAGAACACCGGGGAGCTGTTTTTT. Complete variable domain (other parts from reference TRBV14 and TRBJ2-2): EAGVTQFPSHSVIEKGQTVTLRCDPISGHDNLYWYRRVMGKEIKFLLHFVKESKQDESGMPNNRFLAERTGGTYSTLKVQPAELEDSGVYFCAIDSGLAEGKNTGELFFGEGSRLTVL.

The genes are TRBV9 and TRBJ2-1; D is unresolved. Looked up from germline, CDR1 is SGDLS and CDR2 is YYNGEE. Trimming stripped 0 bases from V and 6 bases from J, with 13 bases between. CDR3 length: 15 residues. For the CDR3, the DNA is TGTGCCAGCAGCGTAGGGGTGGTGTCCAGCAATGAGCAGTTCTTC. Amino acid sequence: CASSVGVVSSNEQFF.